The clone carrying this T cell receptor beta chain has only a few counts. V gave up 0 bases and J gave up 9 bases, with 16 bases separating them. Germline loops: CDR1 SEHNR, CDR2 FQNEAQ (reference sequence). This CDR3 is built from 15 residues. Using immunoSEQ multiplex PCR, the repertoire was profiled, and TCRdb retains in-frame clones only, with some absent. The sample holds about 30,000 clones, roughly 71% seen once. The sample belongs to a study of OX40 agonist ivuxolimab in advanced cancers. The material sequenced was CD4+ or CD8+ T cells sorted from blood, taken in a trial of the OX40 agonist ivuxolimab. The chain has TRBV7-9 and TRBJ2-3; D is perhaps TRBD2 (5 bases). The sequence was obtained from an adult with an advanced solid tumor such as melanoma, head and neck, liver or kidney cancer. The CDR3 coding sequence is TGTGCCAGCAGCTTAGCCCTGGGCGGGCAGGTCACGCAGTATTTT. This gives the protein CASSLALGGQVTQYF.